The TCR beta chain described here comes from a study of blood T cell repertoires in COVID-19. Measured with immunoSEQ multiplex PCR; TCRdb has only the in-frame clones, and not every one. This repertoire shows 55,000 to 65,000 clones, approximately 90% found once; its top ten account for approximately 14%. CDR1 is ENHRY, CDR2 SYGVKD, per germline. J gave up 5 bases and V 2 bases, and 3 bases lay outside the gene matches. This CDR3 has 14 amino acids. This receptor was taken from a woman aged 60 to 75 with active COVID-19. The chain links TRBV10-3 to TRBJ1-3; 7 nucleotides agree with TRBD1. The sequenced sample consisted of peripheral blood. The CDR3 protein is CAISEKGQRNTIYF. The CDR3 DNA reads as TGTGCCATCAGTGAGAAGGGACAGCGAAACACCATATATTTT.